Each of the 32 T cell receptor beta chains below was sequenced from the same sample in a study of CD8+CD57+ T cells in acquired aplastic anemia. For sequencing, patients were chosen who had shown expansion of CD8+CD57+ cells by flow cytometry. The TCR beta profiling, which covered VDJ combination and CDR3 sequence, was carried out using genomic DNA as the template. Using its own MiXCR run on the reads, TCRdb lists one record per CDR3 protein. This sample has some 170,000 distinct CDR3 sequences, with less than 65% found just once. Source material: sorted CD4+, CD8+, or CD8+CD57+ T cells (not recorded which) from PBMCs. Receptor source: a human donor with aplastic anemia.

The V gene is TRBV25-1, the J gene TRBJ2-1; maybe TRBD1 (5 bases). This CDR3 is 14 amino acids long. With 7 bases removed from V and 2 bases from J, the gap between germline ends came to 12 bases. The germline gives CDR1 MGHDK, CDR2 SYGVNS. The DNA for the CDR3 is TGTGCCAGCAAGGGGCAGGGCCCCTACAATGAGCAGTTCTTC. It codes for CASKGQGPYNEQFF.

The chain couples TRBV4-1 to TRBJ2-2, with 9 nucleotides matching TRBD1. The J segment lost 6 bases and the V segment lost 1 base, leaving 9 bases of the junction unmatched. This CDR3 is 17 amino acids long. In germline, CDR1 is MGHRA, CDR2 YSYEKL. The DNA for the CDR3 is TGCGCCAGCAGCCAAGGGGACCGGGACAGGGTATCCGGGGAGCTGTTTTTT. This sequence encodes CASSQGDRDRVSGELFF.

With respect to this clonotype: No conserved phenylalanine or tryptophan is present at the end of the CDR3, so a read error is the likely explanation. The rearrangement joins TRBV5-5 to TRBJ1-3, with 7 bases fitting TRBD1. CDR1 and CDR2 from the germline V gene are SGHKS and YYEKEE (reference sequence). The CDR3 runs to 17 residues. V gave up 3 bases and J gave up 0 bases; unmatched junction bases: 9. CDR3 bases: TGTGCCAGCAGCTACTATGGGACAGAAAGCTCTGGAAACACCATATATCTT. Translation: CASSYYGTESSGNTIYL.

This clonotype was seen at least ten times. This chain connects TRBV7-9 to TRBJ1-5; 9 bases agree with TRBD1. CDR3 length: 14 residues. V shed 5 bases, J shed 7 bases, and the junction held 6 bases outside the gene matches. Per the germline V gene, CDR1 is SEHNR and CDR2 is FQNEAQ (reference sequence). CDR3: CASSGGQGIQPQHF. DNA for the CDR3: TGTGCCAGCAGCGGTGGACAGGGGATACAGCCCCAGCATTTT.

V gene TRBV29-1 combines with J gene TRBJ1-1, with a possible D match to TRBD1 (5 bases). CDR1 SQVTM and CDR2 ANQGSEA come from the germline V gene. The V gene lost 5 bases and the J gene lost 7 bases, with 11 bases spanning the gap. This CDR3 comprises 11 residues. The CDR3 loop is CSVIQELEAFF. CDR3 sequence (DNA): TGCAGCGTTATACAGGAACTTGAAGCTTTCTTT.

The chain couples TRBV5-8 to TRBJ1-1; the D gene is possibly TRBD1 (6 bases). With 2 bases removed from V and 8 bases from J, the gap between germline ends came to 10 bases. Germline V gene sequence: CDR1 SGHTS, CDR2 YDEGEE. CDR3 length: 12 residues. Written as DNA, the CDR3 is TGTGCCAGCAGCTTTAAAGGGACAGAAGCTTTCTTT. It specifies CASSFKGTEAFF.

This clonotype was counted at least ten times. This chain connects TRBV12-3 or TRBV12-4 to TRBJ2-2; 10 bases fit TRBD1. The junction had 7 bases not matched to a gene; V was cut back by 1 base and J by 2 bases. The CDR3 has 18 residues. CDR3 bases: TGTGCCAGCAGTTTAGAGCCGGGACAGGGGACTAACACCGGGGAGCTGTTTTTT. Translated: CASSLEPGQGTNTGELFF.

As for this clonotype: Possible read error: a much larger clone is one base away. This CDR3 is CASSQVLVGDTGELFF. In DNA, the CDR3 is TGCGCCAGCAGCCAAGTACTCGTAGGGGACACCGGGGAGCTGTTTTTT. The genes are TRBV4-1 and TRBJ2-2, with D possibly being TRBD1 (5 bases). Germline CDR1 is MGHRA and CDR2 is YSYEKL. The CDR3 runs to 16 residues. Deletions cut 1 base from V and 3 bases from J, with 12 bases between.

Only a few counts were recorded for this clonotype. The genes are TRBV7-2 and TRBJ1-5; D not resolved. The CDR3 has 13 residues. CDR1 is SGHTA, CDR2 FQGNSA, per germline. With 6 bases removed from V and 4 bases from J, the gap between germline ends came to 10 bases. In DNA, the CDR3 is TGTGCCAGCAGTGACTTAGGGAATCAGCCCCAGCATTTT. As protein: CASSDLGNQPQHF.

The rearrangement links TRBV4-1 to TRBJ1-6; the match to TRBD1 covers 8 bases. Germline trimming cut 2 bases from V and 9 bases from J; bases unmatched to any gene: 6. The length of the CDR3 is 15 residues. CDR1 and CDR2 from the germline V gene are MGHRA and YSYEKL. CDR3 nucleotides: TGCGCCAGCAGCCAAAGGGACAGGTCAGCTTCACCCCTCCACTTT. It yields the protein CASSQRDRSASPLHF.

In its sample, this clonotype was seen a few times. At one boundary the junction diverges from the germline segment, which might be a read error. The chain combines TRBV6-1 with TRBJ2-5, with D unclear. The V gene's germline CDR1 is MNHNS and CDR2 SASEGT. CDR3 length equals 13 residues. CDR3 in DNA: TGTGCCATCAGTGAGGAAGCGAGAGAGACCCAGTACTTC. Protein: CAISEEARETQYF.

CDR3 loop: CSVEQTGRKTSSYEQYF. The CDR3 DNA reads as TGCAGCGTTGAACAGACAGGTCGAAAGACTAGCTCCTACGAGCAGTACTTC. This rearrangement joins TRBV29-1 to TRBJ2-7; either TRBD1 or TRBD2 may fit D (6 bases each). The CDR3 covers 17 residues. The germline V gene encodes CDR1 SQVTM and CDR2 ANQGSEA. Trimming removed 2 bases at V and 0 bases at J, with 20 bases between.

Ten or more counts support this clonotype. CDR3 in DNA: TGTGCCAGCGCCTCAGGGGGGGCCTACAATGAGCAGTTCTTC. Translating gives CASASGGAYNEQFF. The V and J genes are TRBV27 and TRBJ2-1; either TRBD1 or TRBD2 may fit D (7 bases each). The CDR3 sequence is 14 residues long. Germline V gene lookup returns CDR1 MNHEY and CDR2 SMNVEV (reference sequence). Trimming took 8 bases from V and 2 from J, leaving 13 bases between them.

The rearrangement links TRBV7-2 to TRBJ2-3; 8 positions agree with TRBD2. The trim removed 1 base at V and 4 bases at J, leaving 7 bases unmatched. Germline V gives CDR1 SGHTA, CDR2 FQGNSA. The CDR3 extends over 16 amino acids. The CDR3 DNA reads as TGTGCCAGCAGCTTAGGGTTAGCGGGGTACGCAGATACGCAGTATTTT. The encoded protein is CASSLGLAGYADTQYF.

The chain is built from TRBV20-1 and TRBJ1-2; D may be TRBD1 (5 bases). The CDR3 has 14 amino acids. The ends were cut back, 5 bases at V and 3 bases at J, with 16 bases in the middle. Germline V CDR1 and CDR2: DFQATT, SNEGSKA (reference sequence). The CDR3 DNA follows: TGCAGTGCTGACCCGAGAGGGACCGACTATGGCTACACCTTC. It translates to CSADPRGTDYGYTF.

The chain employs TRBV7-9 and TRBJ2-3; D perhaps matches TRBD2 (7 bases). The length of the CDR3 is 14 residues. V was trimmed by 6 bases and J by 11 bases, leaving 21 bases between them. From germline, CDR1 is SEHNR and CDR2 FQNEAQ (reference sequence). For the CDR3, the DNA is TGTGCCAGCAGGAAATCTTACAGGGACTATGAGCAGTATTTT. It is translated as CASRKSYRDYEQYF.

This clonotype was counted only a few times. This chain joins TRBV7-3 and TRBJ2-1; D is perhaps TRBD2 (5 bases). The CDR3 totals 13 residues. Trimming removed 5 bases at V and 7 bases at J, with 12 bases between. Germline lookup yields CDR1 SGHTA and CDR2 FQGTGA. The CDR3 here is CASSLGGPNEQFF. DNA of the CDR3: TGTGCCAGCAGCCTAGGAGGCCCAAATGAGCAGTTCTTC.

In this sample, this clonotype turned up a few times. The chain links TRBV5-1 to TRBJ2-7; TRBD1 matches at 8 bases. The V gene end was trimmed by 5 bases and the J gene end by 2 bases; junction bases not matched to a gene: 6. Germline values: CDR1 SGHRS, CDR2 YFSETQ. This CDR3 region has 14 residues. CDR3 protein: CASSYGTGAYEQYF. CDR3 DNA: TGCGCCAGCAGTTACGGGACAGGAGCCTACGAGCAGTACTTC.

This clonotype has more than one count but fewer than ten. The chain couples TRBV10-3 to TRBJ2-2; 9 bases are shared with TRBD2. CDR3 length: 17 amino acids. V was clipped by 0 bases and J by 4 bases; unmatched bases: 6. Germline values: CDR1 ENHRY, CDR2 SYGVKD. The chain's CDR3 is CAISESRGGSGTGELFF. Here the CDR3 DNA reads TGTGCCATCAGTGAGTCGCGGGGGGGGTCGGGCACCGGGGAGCTGTTTTTT.

The count of this clonotype is one. V is TRBV9 and J is TRBJ2-5; tentatively, D is TRBD1 (7 bases). The CDR3 is 16 amino acids. Germline V lookup: CDR1 SGDLS, CDR2 YYNGEE. V lost 5 bases to trimming and J lost 5 bases, with 22 bases between them. The CDR3 sequence: CASRDSPGGRSETQYF. CDR3 bases: TGTGCCAGCAGAGATAGTCCAGGGGGGCGGTCGGAGACCCAGTACTTC.

This chain connects TRBV6-6 to TRBJ2-7; 7 positions agree with TRBD1. Germline-derived CDR1 and CDR2 are MNHNY and SVGAGI (reference sequence). Germline trimming cut 5 bases from V and 4 bases from J; bases unmatched to any gene: 2. The CDR3 length is 12 residues. The CDR3 DNA reads TGTGCCAGCAGTGACAGGGTTTACGAGCAGTACTTC. This encodes CASSDRVYEQYF.

This chain joins TRBV29-1 and TRBJ2-3, with 8 bases aligning to TRBD2. V lost 7 bases, J lost 8 bases, and 8 bases stayed unmatched. Germline V CDR1 and CDR2: SQVTM, ANQGSEA. The length of the CDR3 is 12 residues. This CDR3 is CSASGGPGTQYF. CDR3 in DNA: TGCAGCGCCAGCGGGGGCCCAGGTACGCAGTATTTT.

At least ten counts were recorded for this clonotype. The chain carries TRBV9 and TRBJ2-1, with TRBD1 matching over 7 bases. This CDR3 has 14 residues. The germline V gene encodes CDR1 SGDLS and CDR2 YYNGEE. Trimming took 0 bases from V and 7 from J; bases not matched to a gene: 4. The CDR3 protein is CASSVGGQPNEQFF. DNA of the CDR3: TGTGCCAGCAGCGTAGGGGGACAGCCTAATGAGCAGTTCTTC.

The chain combines TRBV20-1 with TRBJ2-5, with D perhaps TRBD1 (6 bases). The CDR3 spans 16 residues. The germline V gene has CDR1 DFQATT and CDR2 SNEGSKA (reference sequence). V gave up 2 bases and J gave up 1 base, with 17 bases separating them. The chain's CDR3 is CSARKGGGGRQETQYF. As DNA, the CDR3 is TGCAGTGCTAGAAAGGGTGGGGGCGGCCGCCAAGAGACCCAGTACTTC.

The genes are TRBV10-2 and TRBJ1-2, with 8 bases lining up with TRBD1. V shed 3 bases, J shed 7 bases, and the junction held 10 bases outside the gene matches. CDR3 length: 15 amino acids. The germline V gene has CDR1 WSHSY and CDR2 SAAADI. CDR3 sequence: CASSDGGRGPGGYTF. In DNA form, the CDR3 reads TGCGCCAGCAGTGACGGCGGCAGGGGGCCGGGTGGCTACACCTTC.

V usage is TRBV12-3 or TRBV12-4 and J usage is TRBJ2-4; 11 nucleotides match TRBD2. V lost 8 bases to trimming and J lost 5 bases; unmatched junction nucleotides: 11. The CDR3 totals 16 residues. CDR3 residues: CASGSSGTSGENIQYF. CDR3 DNA: TGTGCCAGCGGTTCATCCGGGACTAGCGGAGAAAACATTCAGTACTTC.

This clonotype was found once. This rearrangement joins TRBV7-9 to TRBJ2-2; D gene uncertain. CDR1 is SEHNR and CDR2 is FQNEAQ in the germline V gene (reference sequence). CDR3 length equals 15 residues. With 0 bases removed from V and 6 bases from J, the gap between germline ends came to 11 bases. The CDR3 DNA follows: TGTGCCAGCAGCTTAGCGTGGGCGGAGTCCGGGGAGCTGTTTTTT. Protein: CASSLAWAESGELFF.

This clonotype was seen ten or more times. Germline is not matched at one junction end, which may reflect a read error. This chain uses TRBV5-1 with TRBJ2-7; 9 positions agree with TRBD1. There are 14 residues in the CDR3. CDR1 is SGHRS, CDR2 YFSETQ, per germline. In nucleotides, the CDR3 is TGTGCCAGCAGTTTGGACAGGGGTGGCTACGAGCAGTACTTC. It codes for CASSLDRGGYEQYF. Filled out from reference TRBV5-1 and TRBJ2-7, the complete variable domain reads KAGVTQTPRYLIKTRGQQVTLSCSPISGHRSVSWYQQTPGQGLQFLFEYFSETQRNKGNFPGRFSGRQFSNSRSEMNVSTLELGDSALYLCASSLDRGGYEQYFGPGTRLTVT.

This sequence joins TRBV6-4 and TRBJ1-2; the match to TRBD1 covers 10 bases. The junction had 10 bases not matched to a gene; V was cut back by 2 bases and J by 7 bases. Germline V CDR1 and CDR2: MRHNA, SNTAGT. CDR3 length: 16 amino acids. Here the CDR3 reads CASSDTTDRGLGGYTF. CDR3 coding DNA: TGTGCCAGCAGTGACACGACGGACAGGGGGTTAGGTGGCTACACCTTC.

This clonotype showed up just once. This may arise from a read error, as a much more abundant clone is one base away. CDR3 DNA sequence: TGTGCCAGCAGCTTGACTAGCGGGGGGGCTAACACCGGGGAGCTGTTTTTT. Amino acids: CASSLTSGGANTGELFF. The rearrangement uses TRBV7-8 and TRBJ2-2, with 14 bases fitting TRBD2. The CDR3 extends over 17 amino acids. Germline V lookup: CDR1 SGHVS, CDR2 FQNEAQ. Unmatched junction bases numbered 2, after V lost 3 bases and J lost 2 bases.

The table lists this clonotype with a count of one. V and J are TRBV2 and TRBJ2-5, with TRBD2 identical over 9 bases. The V gene end was trimmed by 7 bases and the J gene end by 4 bases; junction bases not matched to a gene: 7. Looked up from germline, CDR1 is SNHLY and CDR2 is FYNNEI. The CDR3 covers 14 residues. CDR3 sequence reads: CASTPGLAPETQYF. The CDR3 DNA is TGTGCCAGCACCCCGGGACTAGCCCCAGAGACCCAGTACTTC.

This clonotype was counted between two and nine times. The chain couples TRBV5-1 to TRBJ1-1; D is undetermined. Germline V gives CDR1 SGHRS, CDR2 YFSETQ. This CDR3 has 14 residues. Trimming took 4 bases from V and 3 from J, leaving 13 bases between them. CDR3: CASSPWRVDTEAFF. In DNA, the CDR3 is TGCGCCAGCAGCCCCTGGCGGGTGGACACTGAAGCTTTCTTT.